The present T cell receptor beta chain was sequenced within a study of blood T cell repertoires in COVID-19. Turning to the study itself: Some COVID-19 samples were acute and others convalescent; all came from the United States, Italy and Spain.

Under the authors' procedure: Amplifying reference gene primers gave estimates of nucleated cell counts. Here immunoSEQ multiplex PCR was the method, and the copy in TCRdb shows in-frame clones only, minus some. The V and J calls and clone size are taken from that table; D and trimming were inferred from the DNA. Seen here are some 260,000 clones, over 70% observed once, and the top ten hold roughly 10%. Trimming shortened V by 4 bases and J by 7 bases, and 20 bases separated the two germline ends. Per germline, CDR1 SGHRS and CDR2 YFSETQ. The CDR3 contains 16 residues. V is TRBV5-1 and J is TRBJ2-2; possibly TRBD1 for D (6 bases). The source is a woman in her seventies with COVID-19, enrolled during active disease. Sequenced sample: peripheral blood. CDR3 in amino acids: CASSINRQALGGELFF. Here the CDR3 DNA reads TGCGCCAGCAGCATTAATCGACAGGCGCTAGGCGGGGAGCTGTTTTTT.